This T cell receptor (beta chain) derives from a study of blood T cells in healthy people across ages. Next came a second PCR, run for about 7 to 11 cycles, which used a sample-barcoded 5' primer along with a J-beta primer mix. All cDNA molecules were each tagged by a template-switch adaptor with 12 random nucleotides. TCRdb ran MiXCR on the 5' RACE reads and lists one entry per CDR3 protein. The table records approximately 2,000,000 distinct CDR3 sequences, about two fifths of them present only once. Study-wide points: Among long-lived donors, naive CD4+ cells were more numerous and diversity higher than in aged donors. Age advanced and TCR beta diversity per million T cells fell, roughly linearly.

This clonotype was picked up a small number of times. Its cognate antigen is unknown. Trimming took 7 bases from V and 6 from J, leaving 21 bases between them. Germline CDR1 reads DFQATT; CDR2 reads SNEGSKA (reference sequence). The CDR3 covers 15 residues. The genes are TRBV20-1 and TRBJ1-4; D remains ambiguous. The source is a human donor in good health. The material sequenced was blood. The CDR3 DNA reads TGCAGTGGAGAGGACTCGGGAGGGAAGGATGAAAAACTGTTTTTT. Its protein product is CSGEDSGGKDEKLFF.